The next 3 T cell receptor beta chains were all read from a single sample in a study of blood T cell repertoires in COVID-19. Produced via immunoSEQ multiplex PCR; TCRdb's table is partial and in-frame only. This sample has 200,000 or so clones, with roughly 80% found just once. Sequenced sample: peripheral blood. The receptors originated from a man aged 55 to 70 with active or convalescent COVID-19.

This chain links TRBV18 with TRBJ1-1; D not certain. The CDR3 has 15 residues. Trimming left V 6 bases short and J 4 bases short, with 18 bases between. Germline V gene sequence: CDR1 KGHSH, CDR2 LQKENI. In nucleotides, the CDR3 is TGTGCCAGCTCCCTCAAGGAGGCGGTCGGCACTGAAGCTTTCTTT. Amino acids: CASSLKEAVGTEAFF.

This clone appeared once. The chain combines TRBV2 with TRBJ2-5, with 8 bases that match TRBD1. Germline-derived CDR1 and CDR2 are SNHLY and FYNNEI. Losses at the gene ends were 2 bases for V and 4 bases for J; bases not matched to a gene: 3. CDR3 length: 14 residues. The DNA of the CDR3 is TGTGCCAGCAGTGAAAACAGGGGGAGAGAGACCCAGTACTTC. Translation gives CASSENRGRETQYF.

The chain links TRBV10-2 to TRBJ2-7; 11 bases line up with TRBD1. Losses at the gene ends were 6 bases for V and 4 bases for J; bases not matched to a gene: 5. CDR3 size: 14 residues. The germline CDR1 and CDR2 sequences are WSHSY and SAAADI. Here the CDR3 reads CASRTGQGVYEQYF. CDR3 bases: TGCGCCAGCAGGACGGGACAGGGGGTATACGAGCAGTACTTC.